The 18 T cell receptor beta chains reported below all come from one sample, sequenced in a study of cytomegalovirus exposure and HLA in healthy donors. Primers for the PCR totalled 60 Vbeta and 13 Jbeta. TCRdb's copy holds only in-frame clones and misses some; the assay was immunoSEQ multiplex PCR. The table shows about 250,000 clones, with under 80% occurring only once. The sample taken for sequencing was PBMCs. The receptors stem from a female donor in good health and CMV-seronegative.

The gene calls are TRBV15 and TRBJ2-7; TRBD1 agrees at 7 bases. Losses at the gene ends were 5 bases for V and 5 bases for J; bases not matched to a gene: 9. Germline V gene sequence: CDR1 LNHNV, CDR2 YYDKDF (reference sequence). The CDR3 is 14 amino acids. The CDR3 sequence: CATSPGQYRDEQYF. The CDR3 DNA sequence: TGTGCCACCAGCCCGGGACAGTATAGGGACGAGCAGTACTTC.

V is TRBV7-6 and J is TRBJ2-3; tentative D call: TRBD2 (6 bases). Trimming took 1 base from V and 1 from J, leaving 21 bases between them. The germline V gene encodes CDR1 SGHVS and CDR2 FNYEAQ. This CDR3 is 19 amino acids long. The CDR3 region has the DNA TGTGCCAGCAGCTTAGTTCTTCGTCACCGGGAGAGGGGCACAGATACGCAGTATTTT. This translates into CASSLVLRHRERGTDTQYF.

The rearrangement joins TRBV9 to TRBJ2-7; TRBD2 agrees at 9 bases. The germline V gene encodes CDR1 SGDLS and CDR2 YYNGEE. This CDR3 region has 15 residues. V lost 0 bases and J lost 3; bases outside the gene matches: 4. The chain's CDR3 is CASSVGIAGVYEQYF. In DNA form, the CDR3 reads TGTGCCAGCAGCGTAGGGATAGCGGGGGTCTACGAGCAGTACTTC.

About this clone: At one end, the junction sequence differs from germline, possibly due to a read error. The chain combines TRBV2 with TRBJ1-5, with D possibly being TRBD1 (6 bases). Germline CDR1 SNHLY, CDR2 FYNNEI. The CDR3 loop spans 15 amino acids. CDR3 in amino acids: CASSEGQSNNQPQHF. CDR3 nucleotide sequence: TGTGCCAGCAGCGAAGGACAGTCCAACAATCAGCCCCAGCATTTT.

V gene TRBV7-2 combines with J gene TRBJ2-7, with TRBD2 matching over 9 bases. CDR3 size: 17 residues. Germline lookup yields CDR1 SGHTA and CDR2 FQGNSA. The V and J ends lost 1 base and 3 bases, in that order; junction bases with no gene match: 10. The CDR3 is CASSLESALAGIYEQYF. In DNA form, the CDR3 reads TGTGCCAGCAGCTTAGAATCGGCTCTAGCGGGAATCTACGAGCAGTACTTC.

In its sample, this clone was seen once. The genes are TRBV9 and TRBJ2-5, with D perhaps TRBD2 (6 bases). The CDR3 runs 14 residues. From germline, CDR1 is SGDLS and CDR2 YYNGEE. V lost 0 bases to trimming and J lost 6 bases, with 12 bases between them. CDR3 in amino acids: CASSVGGESQTQYF. The CDR3 DNA follows: TGTGCCAGCAGCGTAGGGGGGGAGTCACAGACCCAGTACTTC. The complete variable domain, with remaining parts taken from reference TRBV9 and TRBJ2-5, reads DSGVTQTPKHLITATGQRVTLRCSPRSGDLSVYWYQQSLDQGLQFLIQYYNGEERAKGNILERFSAQQFPDLHSELNLSSLELGDSALYFCASSVGGESQTQYFGPGTRLLVL.

The chain joins TRBV6-5 to TRBJ1-1, with 9 bases matching TRBD1. Trimming removed 6 bases from V and 3 bases from J; junction bases left unmatched: 5. The CDR3 has 14 amino acids. Germline V gene data show CDR1 as MNHEY and CDR2 as SVGAGI. CDR3 in amino acids: CASSVTGGHTEAFF. CDR3 DNA: TGTGCCAGCAGCGTGACAGGGGGACACACTGAAGCTTTCTTT.

The CDR3 nucleotides are TGTGCCAGTAGTGTGGGACAGTTCTCTGGAAACACCATATATTTT. Protein product: CASSVGQFSGNTIYF. The chain employs TRBV19 and TRBJ1-3, with 7 bases that match TRBD1. The CDR3 extends over 15 amino acids. The J segment lost 0 bases and the V segment lost 5 bases, leaving 4 bases of the junction unmatched. CDR1 is LNHDA, CDR2 SQIVND, per germline (reference sequence).

Written as DNA, the CDR3 is TGCAGCGTTTCCCACTCTCCTATAGCCAAAAACATTCAGTACTTC. This encodes CSVSHSPIAKNIQYF. The chain recombines TRBV29-1 with TRBJ2-4, with D unclear. CDR1 is SQVTM, CDR2 ANQGSEA, per germline. The CDR3 runs to 15 residues. Deletions cut 5 bases from V and 0 bases from J, with 14 bases between.

This chain joins TRBV29-1 and TRBJ1-2, with D hard to call. Looked up from germline, CDR1 is SQVTM and CDR2 is ANQGSEA. The V end was cut by 5 bases, the J end by 8 bases, with 18 bases between. The CDR3 has 13 amino acids. The CDR3 DNA reads TGCAGCGTTCCGAAGGAGGGTGCAGGAGGCTACACCTTC. Translating it yields CSVPKEGAGGYTF.

This sequence joins TRBV5-1 and TRBJ1-1; weak D call: TRBD1 (5 bases). Deletions cut 5 bases from V and 0 bases from J, with 14 bases between. The V gene's germline CDR1 is SGHRS and CDR2 YFSETQ. The length of the CDR3 is 15 residues. The CDR3 DNA reads as TGCGCCAGCAGTTTTGGTTCAGGGATGAACACTGAAGCTTTCTTT. It encodes CASSFGSGMNTEAFF.

This clone was counted only a few times. The chain has TRBV9 and TRBJ1-4; possibly TRBD1 for D (6 bases). CDR1 and CDR2 from the germline V gene are SGDLS and YYNGEE. The CDR3 contains 15 residues. V was clipped by 0 bases and J by 7 bases, with 13 bases between them. In DNA, the CDR3 is TGTGCCAGCAGCGTAGGAGGAGGGGGGGGTGAAAAACTGTTTTTT. Amino acid sequence: CASSVGGGGGEKLFF.

The chain joins TRBV5-1 to TRBJ2-1; 8 positions match TRBD2. The trim removed 5 bases at V and 5 bases at J, leaving 6 bases unmatched. Germline V gene lookup returns CDR1 SGHRS and CDR2 YFSETQ. The CDR3 loop spans 14 amino acids. CDR3 sequence: CASRTLADNNEQFF. DNA of the CDR3: TGCGCCAGCAGGACACTAGCGGATAACAATGAGCAGTTCTTC.

The chain carries TRBV11-2 and TRBJ2-5; D ambiguous. The CDR3 spans 13 residues. CDR1 and CDR2 (germline): SGHAT, FQNNGV. V gave up 0 bases and J gave up 7 bases, with 9 bases separating them. CDR3 residues: CASSLDRFGTQYF. The CDR3 bases are TGTGCCAGCAGCTTAGATCGATTCGGGACCCAGTACTTC.

V gene TRBV2 combines with J gene TRBJ2-5; D gene unclear. The last part of the DNA fits TRBJ2-7 better; the J call may be wrong. Germline V lookup: CDR1 SNHLY, CDR2 FYNNEI. The CDR3 loop spans 12 amino acids. In nucleotides, the CDR3 is TGTGCCAGCAGTCAGGTCCCCTACGAGCAGTACTTC. Translated: CASSQVPYEQYF.

As DNA, the CDR3 is TGTGCCAGCAGCAGGCTAGCGGGAGGACCCGGTGAGCAGTTCTTC. Its translation: CASSRLAGGPGEQFF. J is TRBJ2-1 and V is TRBV2; 11 bases are a match to TRBD2. The V and J ends lost 6 bases and 9 bases, in that order; junction bases with no gene match: 10. The CDR3 spans 15 residues. The germline gives CDR1 SNHLY, CDR2 FYNNEI.

Comments on this clone: This specimen includes other DNA sequences encoding the same CDR3. The J gene is TRBJ2-3, the V gene TRBV27; D uncertain. CDR3 size: 12 residues. From germline, CDR1 is MNHEY and CDR2 SMNVEV (reference sequence). V was pared by 3 bases and J by 5 bases, with 6 bases between. CDR3 sequence (DNA): TGTGCCAGCAGTTTTACGGGAGATACGCAGTATTTT. Protein product: CASSFTGDTQYF.

V and J are TRBV2 and TRBJ2-5; D is possibly TRBD1 (6 bases). With the DNA end fitting TRBJ2-7 better, the J assignment may be wrong. Germline values: CDR1 SNHLY, CDR2 FYNNEI. The CDR3 contains 14 residues. The CDR3 DNA sequence: TGTGCCAGCAGGAACCGGGACATAGCCTACGAGCAGTACTTC. Residues: CASRNRDIAYEQYF.